This paragraph reports one TCR beta chain. Its antigen is unidentified. Some clones are missing from TCRdb's copy, which holds only in-frame ones; the method was immunoSEQ multiplex PCR. The profile shows about 68,000 clones, roughly 89% of them singletons. This sample stems from a study of Tregs in tolerant kidney transplant recipients. General study points: Validation in larger populations is needed because few patients were studied. Expanding Tregs on activated donor B cells appeared to best identify donor-specific TCRbeta clones.

The sequencing input was CD4+ T cells from blood. This TCR was sampled from a human donor in good health.

This chain's CDR3 is CASKFRTGRETQYF. DNA of the CDR3: TGTGCCAGCAAATTCCGGACAGGGCGCGAGACCCAGTACTTC. The gene calls are TRBV2 and TRBJ2-5; 8 bases match TRBD1. The CDR3 loop spans 14 amino acids. The germline CDR1 and CDR2 sequences are SNHLY and FYNNEI. V gave up 7 bases and J gave up 5 bases; unmatched junction bases: 9.